The rows below give T cell receptor beta chains drawn from one sample of a study of metastatic and nonmetastatic thyroid tumors. TCRdb reprocessed the PCR reads via MiXCR. The data show 9,600 or so clones, 11% seen once. The sequencing sample was made of tumor tissue. These receptors all come from a female donor with papillary thyroid cancer or a benign thyroid nodule (not recorded which). Some clones in this sample may be carry-over from other donors' samples. Both conserved end residues are part of each CDR3. D genes are given only for firm matches. For some rows the clone size is stated as once, few or many, or as a class when expanded; others skip it.

J: TRBJ1-2; V: TRBV7-2; size: medium-sized; D: -; CDR3: CASSPTATYGYTF; DNA: TGTGCCAGCAGCCCAACAGCTACCTATGGCTACACCTTC
J: TRBJ1-1; V: TRBV2; size: medium-sized; D: -; CDR3: CASSDQGITEAFF; DNA: TGTGCCAGCAGTGATCAGGGAATCACTGAAGCTTTCTTT
J: TRBJ1-5; V: TRBV7-2; size: many; D: -; CDR3: CASSLDRLNQPQHF; DNA: TGTGCCAGCAGCCTGGACAGATTGAATCAGCCCCAGCATTTT
J: TRBJ1-2; V: TRBV9; size: many; D: TRBD1; CDR3: CASSPQGGQIFNGYTF; DNA: TGTGCCAGCAGCCCCCAAGGGGGACAGATATTCAATGGCTACACCTTC
J: TRBJ2-7; V: TRBV5-1; size: many; D: TRBD1; CDR3: CASSFPVGQSHSYEQYF; DNA: TGCGCCAGCAGCTTCCCGGTGGGACAGAGCCATTCCTACGAGCAGTACTTC
J: TRBJ1-1; V: TRBV10-3; size: few; D: -; CDR3: CAIRANQNTETFF; DNA: TGTGCCATCAGGGCAAACCAGAACACTGAGACTTTCTTT
J: TRBJ1-1; V: TRBV7-9; size: -; D: -; CDR3: CASSLSMAEAFF; DNA: TGTGCCAGCAGCTTATCGATGGCTGAAGCTTTCTTT
J: TRBJ2-3; V: TRBV19; size: many; D: -; CDR3: CASSPPGGTQYF; DNA: TGTGCCAGTAGCCCCCCTGGGGGTACGCAGTATTTT
J: TRBJ2-5; V: TRBV19; size: many; D: -; CDR3: CASNSQGETQYF; DNA: TGTGCCAGTAACTCGCAGGGAGAGACCCAGTACTTC
J: TRBJ1-2; V: TRBV5-8; size: many; D: -; CDR3: CASRVTGYYGYTF; DNA: TGTGCCAGCAGAGTGACAGGATACTATGGCTACACCTTC
J: TRBJ2-5; V: TRBV11-1; size: -; D: -; CDR3: CASSLGWGSGGSLKEIQYF; DNA: TGTGCTAGCAGCTTAGGTTGGGGGAGCGGCGGCAGTTTAAAAGAGATCCAGTACTTC
J: TRBJ1-5; V: TRBV12-3/TRBV12-4; size: medium-sized; D: -; CDR3: CASSLDNLSNQPQHF; DNA: TGTGCCAGCAGTTTAGACAACCTTAGCAATCAGCCCCAGCATTTT
J: TRBJ1-2; V: TRBV5-4; size: many; D: -; CDR3: CASSAGTRNDYGYTF; DNA: TGTGCCAGCAGCGCTGGGACAAGGAACGACTATGGCTACACCTTC
J: TRBJ2-3; V: TRBV20-1; size: many; D: TRBD1; CDR3: CSAAGTGVADTQYF; DNA: TGCAGTGCTGCAGGGACAGGGGTGGCAGATACGCAGTATTTT
J: TRBJ2-1; V: TRBV30; size: many; D: TRBD2; CDR3: CACAPSGRTYNEQFF; DNA: TGTGCCTGTGCCCCTAGCGGGAGGACCTACAATGAGCAGTTCTTC
J: TRBJ2-5; V: TRBV6-1; size: medium-sized; D: TRBD1; CDR3: CASSEVPGTARETQYF; DNA: TGTGCCAGCAGTGAAGTCCCCGGGACAGCGAGAGAGACCCAGTACTTC
J: TRBJ2-7; V: TRBV12-3/TRBV12-4; size: few; D: -; CDR3: CASALVGAYEQYF; DNA: TGTGCCAGTGCCTTGGTAGGCGCCTACGAGCAGTACTTC